The 2 T cell receptor beta chains given below trace back to one sample, sequenced in a study of T-cell reconstitution after alpha-beta-depleted transplantation in children listed by TCRdb under 2016. Libraries were constructed by PCR. Reads for this sample came from an Illumina HiSeq 2500. TCR libraries were prepared with molecular barcoding, using unique molecular identifiers to normalize TCRbeta repertoire quantification. The public reads were reanalyzed by TCRdb: fastp trimming at Q25, MiXCR alignment, in-frame beta chains only. Rows matching on CDR3 protein sequence are summarized as one entry with the most common DNA and genes. The sample table lists 250,000 to 300,000 distinct CDR3 sequences, almost 10% of them with a count of one. The top ten clonotypes cover 10% of the sample. Sequenced here: PBMCs from the stem cell graft donor, sampled from the stem cell graft. Every receptor here comes from a human donor who donated a stem cell graft to a child with SCID.

This clonotype has a handful of counts. This chain uses TRBV5-1 with TRBJ2-7; no clear D gene. With 1 base removed from V and 4 bases from J, the gap between germline ends came to 12 bases. CDR1 and CDR2 (germline): SGHRS, YFSETQ. The CDR3 covers 14 residues. The CDR3 loop is CASSLTQTEYEQYF. In DNA, the CDR3 is TGCGCCAGCAGCTTGACCCAGACTGAGTACGAGCAGTACTTC.

The sample holds many counts of this clonotype. The V call is TRBV5-1, the J call TRBJ1-2; 8 bases line up with TRBD1. Germline CDR1 is SGHRS and CDR2 is YFSETQ. There are 14 residues in the CDR3. Trimming took 0 bases from V and 2 from J; bases not matched to a gene: 0. The CDR3 protein is CASSLDRGNYGYTF. CDR3 sequence (DNA): TGCGCCAGCAGCTTGGACAGGGGGAACTATGGCTACACCTTC.